This T cell receptor (beta chain) was retrieved from a study of T-cell memory formation after mild COVID-19. Overall study context: Clusters were largely donor specific.

5'RACE primed from the constant segment yielded TCR alpha and TCR beta cDNA libraries bearing sample barcodes and UMIs. TCRdb processed the 5' RACE reads anew with MiXCR; each CDR3 protein has one entry. Counted here are fewer than 300,000 distinct CDR3 sequences, 16% occurring once; the ten biggest clones make up under 25%. V shed 10 bases, J shed 3 bases, and the junction held 6 bases outside the gene matches. From germline, CDR1 is ENHRY and CDR2 SYGVKD. The CDR3 totals 15 residues. This clonotype has just a few counts. The gene calls are TRBV10-3 and TRBJ2-2; 12 bases align to TRBD1. This TCR was recovered from a man between 18 and 35 years old who had mild COVID-19 (a few samples of this study predate the infection). Cell type and time point are not known. Material: PBMCs or a T cell subset sorted from them (not recorded which). This CDR3 is CATGTGGSDTGELFF. CDR3 DNA sequence: TGTGCCACGGGGACAGGGGGCTCCGACACCGGGGAGCTGTTTTTT.